This T cell receptor (beta chain) was obtained from a study of T cells in Graves' hyperthyroidism and ophthalmopathy. Investigators excluded patients with uncontrolled infection, other autoimmune disease, pregnancy or lactation. This CDR3 contains 15 residues. The V and J ends lost 5 bases and 6 bases, in that order; junction bases with no gene match: 6. Germline V gene data show CDR1 as SGHTA and CDR2 as FQGNSA. This clonotype has ten or more counts. Amplification of TCR beta CDR3 regions used RNA as the template. Using the HTBI primer set, a first-round RT-PCR was run on the TCR CDR3. TCRdb recomputed calls from the multiplex PCR reads with MiXCR, one row per CDR3 protein. The sample consists of tens of thousands of distinct CDR3 sequences, about 54% of them appearing once.

The J gene is TRBJ1-6, the V gene TRBV7-2; 8 bases match TRBD1. The clonotype was recovered from a man between 18 and 35 years old with Graves' hyperthyroidism. Sequencing was done on a sample of peripheral blood or thyroid tissue (not recorded which). In nucleotides, the CDR3 is TGTGCCAGCAGCCCAGGTGGACAGGGTAATTCACCCCTCCACTTT. Protein product: CASSPGGQGNSPLHF.